This TCR beta chain derives from a study of B cell selection in AIRE deficiency. Study-wide findings and caveats: Healthy donors alone shared around 33% of 4,000 or so Treg sequences; patients alone about 10%. Around a third of healthy-donor shared Treg TCRbeta sequences appeared in patient Tconv cells. Shared Treg sequences had shorter CDR3s, biased toward rearrangements with few non-templated insertions.

Germline CDR1 reads SGDLS; CDR2 reads YYNGEE. The junction had 10 bases not matched to a gene; V was cut back by 3 bases and J by 4 bases. This CDR3 is built from 15 residues. A note on this clone: The target antigen is unknown.

CD4+CD127+ cells were sorted as the conventional CD4 T cells. Original data processing: Patients' conventional T cells yielded some 9.9x10^4 distinct TCRbeta sequences; donors' around 1.3x10^5. Using immunoSEQ multiplex PCR, the repertoire was profiled, and TCRdb retains in-frame clones only, with some absent. V, J and clone size derive from that table, while D and trimming were established from the DNA sequence. This table holds 20,000 to 25,000 clones, 96% found once. This chain links TRBV9 with TRBJ2-7; 7 nucleotides match TRBD1. The receptor's source is a human donor in good health. Sequencing was carried out using CD4+CD127+ conventional T cells sorted from PBMCs. The CDR3: CASSALQGVRYEQYF. The CDR3 region has the DNA TGTGCCAGCAGCGCTCTGCAGGGGGTGAGGTACGAGCAGTACTTC.